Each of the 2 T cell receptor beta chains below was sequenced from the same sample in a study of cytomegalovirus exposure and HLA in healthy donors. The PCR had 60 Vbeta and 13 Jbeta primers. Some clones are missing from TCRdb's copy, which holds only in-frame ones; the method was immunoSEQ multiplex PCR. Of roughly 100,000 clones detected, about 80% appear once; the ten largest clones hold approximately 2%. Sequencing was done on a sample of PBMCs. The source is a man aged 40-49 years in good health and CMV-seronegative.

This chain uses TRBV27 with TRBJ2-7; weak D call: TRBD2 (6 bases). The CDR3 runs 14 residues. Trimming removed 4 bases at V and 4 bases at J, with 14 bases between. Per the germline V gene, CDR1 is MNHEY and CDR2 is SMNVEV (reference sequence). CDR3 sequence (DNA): TGTGCCAGCAGTTACTCGTGGAGGGAGTACGAGCAGTACTTC. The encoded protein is CASSYSWREYEQYF.

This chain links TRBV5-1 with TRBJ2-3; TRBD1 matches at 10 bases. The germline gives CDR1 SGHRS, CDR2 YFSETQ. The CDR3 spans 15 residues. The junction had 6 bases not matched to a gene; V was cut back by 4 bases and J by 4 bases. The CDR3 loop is CASSRTGTGADTQYF. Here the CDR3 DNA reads TGCGCCAGCAGCAGGACCGGGACAGGGGCAGATACGCAGTATTTT.